This note documents a single TCR beta chain sequence. What it binds is not known. The source material, RNA transcripts, was used to amplify TCR beta CDR3 regions. The HTBI set primed first-round TCR CDR3 RT-PCR. One entry per CDR3 protein results from TCRdb running MiXCR on the multiplex PCR reads. Among around 250,000 distinct CDR3 sequences listed, less than 15% were seen once. The data were obtained in a study of T cells in Graves' hyperthyroidism and ophthalmopathy. Findings and caveats of the study: Stable hyperthyroidism and ophthalmopathy were separated using 13 V-J signatures.

This CDR3 is 11 amino acids long. V was trimmed by 8 bases and J by 4 bases, leaving 9 bases between them. Per germline, CDR1 SNHLY and CDR2 FYNNEI. The material sequenced was blood. The J gene is TRBJ2-7, the V gene TRBV2; a weak D match, TRBD2 (7 bases). This TCR came from a woman in her thirties or forties with Graves' hyperthyroidism that later progressed to Graves' ophthalmopathy. CDR3 residues: CASEGGYEQYF. The CDR3 bases are TGTGCCAGCGAGGGGGGGTACGAGCAGTACTTC. The full variable domain, its missing parts supplied by reference TRBV2 and TRBJ2-7, is EPEVTQTPSHQVTQMGQEVILRCVPISNHLYFYWYRQILGQKVEFLVSFYNNEISEKSEIFDDQFSVERPDGSNFTLKIRSTKLEDSAMYFCASEGGYEQYFGPGTRLTVT.